These 20 T cell receptor beta chains were all obtained from the same sample, sequenced in a study of response to subunit inactivated influenza vaccine. TCRdb re-called the RT-PCR reads with MiXCR, one entry per CDR3 protein. This sample carries roughly 570,000 distinct CDR3 sequences, under 15% of them seen once, and the ten largest clones take around 13%. This specimen was PBMCs from blood, taken about 40 days after vaccination. Receptor source: a man aged 50 to 59 who received an inactivated influenza vaccine.

This clonotype appeared a few times. The chain couples TRBV20-1 to TRBJ2-1; 9 nucleotides align to TRBD1. This CDR3 region has 15 residues. Per germline, CDR1 DFQATT and CDR2 SNEGSKA (reference sequence). Trimming took 5 bases from V and 4 from J; bases not matched to a gene: 9. For the CDR3, the DNA is TGCAGTGCTTATACAGGGGGCGAGTATTACAATGAGCAGTTCTTC. Protein product: CSAYTGGEYYNEQFF.

This clonotype was detected ten times or more. The chain employs TRBV7-2 and TRBJ2-5; 7 nucleotides line up with TRBD2. Germline V CDR1 and CDR2: SGHTA, FQGNSA. With V trimmed by 5 bases and J by 5 bases, 8 bases remained unmatched. The CDR3 has 14 amino acids. The CDR3 DNA follows: TGTGCCAGCAGCCGAGCCACTAGCGACGAGACCCAGTACTTC. Translating it yields CASSRATSDETQYF. Full variable domain (outside the CDR3, taken from reference TRBV7-2 and TRBJ2-5): GAGVSQSPSNKVTEKGKDVELRCDPISGHTALYWYRQSLGQGLEFLIYFQGNSAPDKSGLPSDRFSAERTGGSVSTLTIQRTQQEDSAVYLCASSRATSDETQYFGPGTRLLVL.

This clonotype was counted at least ten times. V gene TRBV12-3 or TRBV12-4 combines with J gene TRBJ2-5; either TRBD1 or TRBD2 may supply D (5 bases each). The CDR3 spans 14 residues. The V end was cut by 2 bases, the J end by 4 bases, with 11 bases between. The CDR3: CASSLSGGRETQYF. The DNA of the CDR3 is TGTGCCAGCAGTTTATCTGGGGGTAGAGAGACCCAGTACTTC.

Note on this clonotype: The limits of the CDR3 on the DNA are not certain, so only TCRdb's listed CDR3 is given. The V call is TRBV27, the J call TRBJ2-2; TRBD1 reflects the table's D call only, with no check against the DNA. The CDR3 contains 16 residues when both ends are counted. From germline, CDR1 is MNHEY and CDR2 SMNVEV (reference sequence). The CDR3 loop is CASSTSVASDTGELFF.

Only a few counts were recorded for this clonotype. The chain joins TRBV5-4 to TRBJ2-3; 8 bases are shared with TRBD1. The CDR3 spans 15 residues. Germline assignment: CDR1 SGHNT and CDR2 YYREEE (reference sequence). J lost 2 bases, V lost 1 base, and 3 bases had no gene match. The CDR3 here is CASSLTGGTTDTQYF. CDR3 in DNA: TGTGCCAGCAGCTTGACAGGGGGAACCACAGATACGCAGTATTTT.

This clonotype was seen more than once but under ten times. The rearrangement uses TRBV7-3 and TRBJ2-2; 13 positions match TRBD2. CDR3 size: 20 residues. Germline V gene data show CDR1 as SGHTA and CDR2 as FQGTGA. With V trimmed by 5 bases and J by 4 bases, 16 bases remained unmatched. CDR3 DNA sequence: TGTGCCAGCAGCGCGAATCGAATAGGGGGGACTAGCGGGACCACCGGGGAGCTGTTTTTT. This encodes CASSANRIGGTSGTTGELFF.

This chain uses TRBV9 with TRBJ2-3, with a possible D match to TRBD1 (6 bases). The CDR3 runs to 15 residues. Germline V gene sequence: CDR1 SGDLS, CDR2 YYNGEE. Trimming stripped 0 bases from V and 0 bases from J, with 8 bases between. The CDR3 is CASSVEGGSTDTQYF. The CDR3, as DNA: TGTGCCAGCAGCGTAGAAGGGGGAAGCACAGATACGCAGTATTTT.

This clonotype was detected many times. This chain connects TRBV29-1 to TRBJ1-2; 9 positions agree with TRBD1. The CDR3 extends over 14 amino acids. Germline CDR1 is SQVTM and CDR2 is ANQGSEA. The J segment lost 1 base and the V segment lost 3 bases, leaving 3 bases of the junction unmatched. CDR3 in amino acids: CSVEHRGHNYGYTF. CDR3 DNA sequence: TGCAGCGTTGAGCACAGGGGGCATAACTATGGCTACACCTTC.

V usage is TRBV5-6 and J usage is TRBJ2-7, with D possibly matching TRBD1 (6 bases). The CDR3 contains 15 residues. The V end lost 4 bases, the J end lost 2 bases, and 16 bases lay between the germline ends. The germline V gene encodes CDR1 SGHDT and CDR2 YYEEEE. The CDR3 sequence is CASSGYRDTTYEQYF. As DNA, the CDR3 is TGTGCCAGCAGCGGTTACCGGGACACCACCTACGAGCAGTACTTC.

The chain employs TRBV12-3 or TRBV12-4 and TRBJ2-5; TRBD2 aligns across 10 bases. CDR3 size: 15 residues. V was pared by 4 bases and J by 7 bases, with 9 bases of the junction left unmatched. CDR3 sequence (DNA): TGTGCCAGCAGTTATAGCGGGGGGTCGCCTGGGACCCAGTACTTC. It codes for CASSYSGGSPGTQYF.

This chain uses TRBV5-1 with TRBJ2-1, with D perhaps TRBD2 (5 bases). V was pared by 4 bases and J by 8 bases, with 13 bases between. CDR3 length: 13 amino acids. Per germline, CDR1 SGHRS and CDR2 YFSETQ. The CDR3 DNA reads TGCGCCAGCAGCGCGGGCGGAAGGGATGAGCAGTTCTTC. Translation gives CASSAGGRDEQFF.

This clonotype has at least ten counts. The CDR3 loop is CAISEWTGANTGELFF. The CDR3 nucleotides read TGTGCCATCAGTGAGTGGACAGGGGCTAACACCGGGGAGCTGTTTTTT. The rearrangement joins TRBV10-3 to TRBJ2-2; 9 positions match TRBD1. From germline, CDR1 is ENHRY and CDR2 SYGVKD. This CDR3 comprises 16 residues. Losses at the gene ends were 1 base for V and 2 bases for J; bases not matched to a gene: 2.

The chain uses TRBV6-2 or TRBV6-3 and TRBJ2-1, with D perhaps TRBD2 (6 bases). This CDR3 comprises 17 residues. CDR1 MNHEY and CDR2 SVGEGT come from the germline V gene. V lost 5 bases to trimming and J lost 2 bases, with 19 bases between them. DNA for the CDR3: TGTGCCAGCAGTGCCCCCTCCCCGGGAGTGGCCTACAATGAGCAGTTCTTC. It is translated as CASSAPSPGVAYNEQFF.

This clonotype was seen many times. The chain links TRBV12-3 or TRBV12-4 to TRBJ2-7; 13 nucleotides match TRBD2. The CDR3 is 18 residues long. J gave up 1 base and V 6 bases, and 12 bases lay outside the gene matches. DNA for the CDR3: TGTGCCAGCAGACCGGGACTAGCGGGGTCCTTCACATCCTACGAGCAGTACTTC. Protein sequence: CASRPGLAGSFTSYEQYF.

The table lists this clonotype with many counts. The CDR3 reads CASSLHRGGQPQHF. The CDR3 DNA is TGTGCCAGCAGTTTACACAGGGGAGGTCAGCCCCAGCATTTT. The V gene is TRBV27, the J gene TRBJ1-5; 7 nucleotides match TRBD1. V lost 2 bases and J lost 6; bases outside the gene matches: 4. CDR1 is MNHEY and CDR2 is SMNVEV in the germline V gene (reference sequence). The CDR3 has 14 residues.

V and J are TRBV12-3 or TRBV12-4 and TRBJ1-5, with 7 bases that match TRBD1. CDR3 length: 15 residues. Unmatched junction bases numbered 9, after V lost 5 bases and J lost 5 bases. The CDR3 DNA is TGTGCCAGCAGTCCCGGAGGAGGGGGCGATCAGCCCCAGCATTTT. It codes for CASSPGGGGDQPQHF.

This clonotype was picked up many times. The chain links TRBV7-2 to TRBJ2-5; TRBD2 matches at 10 bases. Germline CDR1 and CDR2: SGHTA and FQGNSA. The V segment lost 3 bases and the J segment 4 bases; nucleotides outside the gene matches: 8. This CDR3 has 16 residues. The CDR3, as DNA: TGTGCCAGCAGCTTCATGGCTAGCGGGAGCAGAGAGACCCAGTACTTC. It yields the protein CASSFMASGSRETQYF.

This clonotype was picked up a small number of times. The chain uses TRBV20-1 and TRBJ2-1; D remains unclear. The germline gives CDR1 DFQATT, CDR2 SNEGSKA (reference sequence). Deletions cut 0 bases from V and 9 bases from J, with 9 bases between. This CDR3 is built from 12 residues. The CDR3 protein is CSARDRMSEQFF. The DNA of the CDR3 is TGCAGTGCTAGAGATCGGATGAGTGAGCAGTTCTTC.

Points on this clonotype: At one end the junction does not follow the germline gene, possibly because of a read error. V and J are TRBV2 and TRBJ2-5; 12 bases are shared with TRBD2. The CDR3 is 12 residues long. In germline, CDR1 is SNHLY, CDR2 FYNNEI. The CDR3 sequence: CASSETSGGTPF. The CDR3 nucleotides are TGTGCCAGCAGCGAGACTAGCGGGGGTACTCCATTC. Full variable domain (remainder filled in from reference TRBV2 and TRBJ2-5): EPEVTQTPSHQVTQMGQEVILRCVPISNHLYFYWYRQILGQKVEFLVSFYNNEISEKSEIFDDQFSVERPDGSNFTLKIRSTKLEDSAMYFCASSETSGGTPFGPGTRLLVL.

This chain links TRBV5-3 with TRBJ1-2; D perhaps matches TRBD1 (5 bases). TRBV5-3 is marked as an open reading frame, function uncertain. V gave up 1 base and J gave up 5 bases, with 9 bases separating them. The CDR3 is 13 amino acids. CDR3 bases: TGTGCCAGAAGCTTGCGCCAGGGATATGGCTACACCTTC. Translation: CARSLRQGYGYTF.